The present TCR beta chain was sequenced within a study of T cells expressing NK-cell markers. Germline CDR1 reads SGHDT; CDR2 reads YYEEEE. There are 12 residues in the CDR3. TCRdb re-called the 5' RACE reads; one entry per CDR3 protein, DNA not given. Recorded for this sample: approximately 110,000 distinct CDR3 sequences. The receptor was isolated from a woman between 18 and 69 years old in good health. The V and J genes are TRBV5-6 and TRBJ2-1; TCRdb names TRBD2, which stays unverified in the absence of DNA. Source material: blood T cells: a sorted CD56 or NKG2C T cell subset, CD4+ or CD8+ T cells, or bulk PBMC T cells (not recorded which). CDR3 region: CASSFVGSEQFF.